This T cell receptor beta chain comes out of a study of cytomegalovirus exposure and HLA in healthy donors. The study ran its PCR with 60 Vbeta and 13 Jbeta primers. The repertoire was sequenced with immunoSEQ multiplex PCR; TCRdb's copy has only in-frame clones and lacks some. Here the sample spans about 110,000 clones, roughly 12% being singletons. This CDR3 region has 11 residues. The V end lost 4 bases, the J end lost 2 bases, and 4 bases lay between the germline ends. The germline gives CDR1 SGHTS, CDR2 YDEGEE. Study findings and constraints: Sequencing artifact likely explains a cluster of highly shared sequence variants. In a later analysis, HLA-C alleles had the fewest associated TCRs, DRB1 alleles the most. As a later analysis revealed, most CMV-associated TCR beta chains appeared HLA-restricted. The study designated 150 or so TCR beta chains cytomegalovirus-associated.

A word on this clone: Its antigen remains unknown.

This TCR came from a man aged 35-49 years in good health and CMV-seropositive. The chain carries TRBV5-8 and TRBJ2-7; D is ambiguous. Input material: PBMCs. The CDR3 DNA reads TGTGCCAGCAGCCCCACCTACGAGCAGTACTTC. Amino acid sequence: CASSPTYEQYF. Together with reference TRBV5-8 and TRBJ2-7, the CDR3 gives the full variable domain: EAGVTQSPTHLIKTRGQQATLRCSPISGHTSVYWYQQALGLGLQFLLWYDEGEERNRGNFPPRFSGRQFPNYSSELNVNALELEDSALYLCASSPTYEQYFGPGTRLTVT.